The following is a T cell receptor beta chain sequence with its context. Its antigen is undetermined. Sequenced by immunoSEQ multiplex PCR; TCRdb stores in-frame clones only, minus some. The sample consists of tens of thousands of clones, around 82% of them appearing once. The CDR3 is made up of 13 amino acids. CDR1 is ENHRY, CDR2 SYGVKD, per germline. V was pared by 6 bases and J by 1 base, with 9 bases between. This sample was included in a study of T cell responses to AZD1222 COVID-19 vaccine. Study-wide findings and caveats: It should be noted that donors were predominantly white British and more often female, and clonal diversity was possibly underestimated. Elevations in Spike-specific TCR breadth and depth followed administration of two AZD1222 doses. Repertoire sampling happened only post peak T cell response.

Pooling was applied to second doses at about 4 or about 12 weeks. The TCR comes from an adult who received the AZD1222 COVID-19 vaccine. This material consisted of peripheral blood, taken 28 days after the second AZD1222 dose. The gene calls are TRBV10-3 and TRBJ1-1, with D tentatively TRBD1 (5 bases). The CDR3 DNA reads as TGTGCCATCAGCGATACAGGGAACACTGAAGCTTTCTTT. It is translated as CAISDTGNTEAFF.